This T cell receptor beta chain appears in the sequencing data of a study of low-dose radiotherapy and immunotherapy resistance in tumors. Study details: Cyclophosphamide was given intravenously at 200 mg/m2 every two weeks, and each dose came one day before radiation and immunotherapy. A daily 300 mg dose of oral aspirin was taken by patients for four cycles from cycle 1 day 1.

Gene-specific TRAV and TRBV primers were used for first-strand cDNA, covering alpha and beta chains. Both a constant-region primer and a V-primer adapter served to amplify TCRs across 20 to 25 PCR cycles. Each CDR3 protein is one row after TCRdb ran MiXCR on the reads. The sample has some 46,000 distinct CDR3 sequences, around a quarter seen once. Ten or more counts support this clonotype. Trimming removed 3 bases at V and 4 bases at J, with 15 bases between. Germline V gene lookup returns CDR1 DFQATT and CDR2 SNEGSKA (reference sequence). This CDR3 is 14 amino acids long. Indicated time point: after trial treatment. The treatment here: LDRT plus nivolumab, ipilimumab, low-dose cyclophosphamide and aspirin (RACIN trial). Every donor was treated with nivolumab, ipilimumab, aspirin, low-dose cyclophosphamide and also low-dose radiotherapy. Enrollment required an advanced solid tumor negative for tumor-infiltrating lymphocytes.

The origin of this receptor is a male donor with prostate cancer. The sequencing here drew on PBMCs, taken after low-dose radiotherapy plus immunotherapy. The J gene is TRBJ1-2, the V gene TRBV20-1; possible D gene TRBD1, 5 bases. In DNA, the CDR3 is TGCAGTGCTAGGGCAACAGGAGGTGGCTATGGCTACACCTTC. Its translation is CSARATGGGYGYTF.